This T cell receptor (beta chain) was captured in a study of response to subunit inactivated influenza vaccine. Study-level points and caveats: There was a suggestion from the authors that each seasonal influenza vaccination recruits few new T cells.

V was pared by 8 bases and J by 5 bases, with 10 bases between. CDR1 is MNHEY and CDR2 is SVGEGT in the germline V gene. The CDR3 loop spans 11 amino acids. About this clonotype: Its cognate antigen is unknown.

Via MiXCR, TCRdb re-called the RT-PCR reads, giving one row per CDR3 protein. The sample records roughly 790,000 distinct CDR3 sequences, 21% being singletons. The V gene is TRBV6-2 or TRBV6-3, the J gene TRBJ2-7; the D is unclear. This clonotype originated in a middle-aged man who received an inactivated influenza vaccine. This sample comprised PBMCs from blood, obtained roughly 5 days after vaccination. CDR3: CASADVNEQYF. The CDR3 region has the DNA TGTGCCAGCGCGGATGTCAACGAGCAGTACTTC.